These T cell receptor beta chains were read from a single sample in a study of shared clonotypes between healthy human individuals. Clones were sequenced by immunoSEQ multiplex PCR, and TCRdb holds only the in-frame ones, with some missing. Among under 600,000 clones listed, around 97% were seen once. What was sequenced was naive CD4+ T cells sorted from blood. The receptors were gathered from a woman in her thirties in good health. Each CDR3 is given with its conserved first and last residue. A D gene is named only where the DNA matches it firmly. Size is omitted from some rows. Given values are once, few, many or a class for expanded clones.

abundance	d_gene	j_gene	v_gene	CDR3aa	CDR3nt
.	.	TRBJ1-5	TRBV7-6	CASSLRGDQPQHF	TGTGCCAGCAGCTTAAGGGGGGATCAGCCCCAGCATTTT
.	.	TRBJ1-1	TRBV2	CAGGGTANTEAFF	TGTGCCGGAGGGGGGACGGCGAACACTGAAGCTTTCTTT
.	.	TRBJ2-3	TRBV29-1	CSVDWESTDTQYF	TGCAGCGTGGACTGGGAGAGCACAGATACGCAGTATTTT
.	TRBD1	TRBJ2-7	TRBV4-3	CASSLGQGGIGEQYF	TGCGCCAGCAGCCTCGGACAGGGTGGTATAGGGGAGCAGTACTTC
.	TRBD1	TRBJ1-2	TRBV6-5	CASSSDRGRIYGYTF	TGTGCCAGCAGTAGCGACAGGGGGCGCATCTATGGCTACACCTTC
.	TRBD1	TRBJ1-2	TRBV19	CASSGTEHYGYTF	TGTGCCAGTAGTGGGACAGAGCACTATGGCTACACCTTC
.	.	TRBJ1-4	TRBV28	CASSLAQQINEKLFF	TGTGCCAGCAGTTTGGCACAGCAAATTAATGAAAAACTGTTTTTT
.	TRBD2	TRBJ2-1	TRBV5-1	CASSSSGTDNEQFF	TGCGCCAGCAGCTCAAGCGGGACCGACAATGAGCAGTTCTTC
.	TRBD2	TRBJ2-3	TRBV9	CASSTRGLAGGTPDTQYF	TGTGCCAGCAGCACGCGGGGACTAGCGGGAGGGACCCCAGATACGCAGTATTTT
.	.	TRBJ2-7	TRBV28	CASSLRGGLSYEQYF	TGTGCCAGCAGTTTAAGGGGGGGGCTCTCCTACGAGCAGTACTTC
.	TRBD1	TRBJ2-2	TRBV18	CASSQMDRESTGELFF	TGTGCCAGCTCACAGATGGACAGGGAAAGCACCGGGGAGCTGTTTTTT
.	TRBD2	TRBJ2-2	TRBV6-4	CASRLAGVTGELFF	TGTGCCAGCAGACTAGCGGGAGTTACCGGGGAGCTGTTTTTT
.	TRBD2	TRBJ2-7	TRBV2	CASRPREVYEQYF	TGTGCCAGCAGGCCGCGGGAGGTGTACGAGCAGTACTTC
.	.	TRBJ2-3	TRBV9	CASSAQGSGLTDTQYF	TGTGCCAGCAGCGCCCAAGGGAGCGGGCTCACAGATACGCAGTATTTT
.	TRBD1	TRBJ2-3	TRBV5-1	CASSKGQGTDTQYF	TGCGCCAGCAGCAAAGGACAGGGCACAGATACGCAGTATTTT
.	TRBD1	TRBJ1-2	TRBV28	CASSFWDRGNYGYTF	TGTGCCAGCAGTTTCTGGGACAGGGGAAACTATGGCTACACCTTC
once	TRBD1	TRBJ1-2	TRBV28	CASSTTGQGWDYGYTF	TGTGCCAGCAGTACGACCGGACAGGGTTGGGACTATGGCTACACCTTC
.	.	TRBJ2-7	TRBV2	CASRGQEGSYEQYF	TGTGCCAGCAGAGGACAGGAGGGGTCCTACGAGCAGTACTTC
.	TRBD1	TRBJ1-1	TRBV28	CASSSNPGTVNTEAFF	TGTGCCAGCAGTTCTAACCCGGGGACAGTGAACACTGAAGCTTTCTTT
once	TRBD1	TRBJ2-5	TRBV9	CASSAIPGTGQETQYF	TGTGCCAGCAGCGCGATCCCCGGGACAGGACAAGAGACCCAGTACTTC
.	TRBD1	TRBJ2-6	TRBV4-2	CASSHQIDRVISGANVLTF	TGTGCCAGCAGCCACCAAATCGACAGGGTCATTTCTGGGGCCAACGTCCTGACTTTC
.	.	TRBJ1-3	TRBV28	CASSSSLGGGPSGNTIYF	TGTGCCAGCAGTTCATCCCTAGGGGGGGGGCCCTCTGGAAACACCATATATTTT
.	.	TRBJ1-1	TRBV20-1	CSASLNTEAFF	TGCAGTGCTAGTTTGAACACTGAAGCTTTCTTT
.	.	TRBJ1-5	TRBV10-3	CAIKSGDPNQPQHF	TGTGCCATCAAGTCAGGGGATCCCAATCAGCCCCAGCATTTT
.	.	TRBJ2-3	TRBV11-1	CASSLRNTQYF	TGTGCCAGCAGCTTAAGGAATACGCAGTATTTT
.	.	TRBJ2-5	TRBV5-1	CASNTGAETQYF	TGCGCCAGCAACACGGGGGCAGAGACCCAGTACTTC
once	TRBD1	TRBJ2-3	TRBV27	CASSLDRVPDTQYF	TGTGCCAGCAGTCTAGACAGGGTCCCAGATACGCAGTATTTT
once	.	TRBJ2-7	TRBV28	CASTSQGRVATYEQYF	TGTGCCAGCACCTCACAGGGTAGGGTAGCGACGTACGAGCAGTACTTC
.	TRBD1	TRBJ2-7	TRBV10-3	CAIREPGQNYEQYF	TGTGCCATCAGAGAACCGGGACAGAACTACGAGCAGTACTTC
.	TRBD2	TRBJ2-7	TRBV5-1	CASSFNQRGSYEQYF	TGCGCCAGCAGCTTTAACCAGCGGGGGTCCTACGAGCAGTACTTC
.	TRBD2	TRBJ2-7	TRBV28	CASSPGTSYEQYF	TGTGCCAGCAGTCCCGGGACTAGCTACGAGCAGTACTTC
.	.	TRBJ2-7	TRBV5-7	CASSLRREGSYEQYF	TGTGCCAGCAGCTTGAGGCGGGAAGGCTCCTACGAGCAGTACTTC
.	.	TRBJ2-3	TRBV13	CASSSLPREYTDTQYF	TGTGCCAGCAGCTCTCTCCCACGGGAATACACAGATACGCAGTATTTT
.	.	TRBJ2-7	TRBV9	CASSVGSASYEQYF	TGTGCCAGCAGCGTAGGTAGCGCTTCGTACGAGCAGTACTTC
.	TRBD1	TRBJ2-7	TRBV30	CAWSAGQGINEQYF	TGTGCCTGGAGTGCGGGACAGGGAATCAACGAGCAGTACTTC
.	TRBD1	TRBJ2-7	TRBV11-2	CASSTPLGRTGNHTAF	TGTGCCAGCAGCACCCCATTAGGACGGACAGGAAATCACACGGCATTC
.	.	TRBJ1-4	TRBV5-5	CASSLGAGLTEKLFF	TGTGCCAGCAGCTTGGGGGCAGGGCTTACTGAAAAACTGTTTTTT
.	TRBD1	TRBJ1-5	TRBV28	CASSSYRGRGQPQHF	TGTGCCAGCAGTTCCTACAGGGGGCGAGGGCAGCCCCAGCATTTT
.	TRBD2	TRBJ2-1	TRBV11-2	CASSLEGGLAGHHNEQFF	TGTGCCAGCAGCTTAGAAGGGGGACTAGCGGGGCATCACAATGAGCAGTTCTTC
.	.	TRBJ2-2	TRBV30	CAWGENTGELFF	TGTGCCTGGGGTGAGAACACCGGGGAGCTGTTTTTT
.	.	TRBJ2-1	TRBV6-6	CASSPPVEGEQFF	TGTGCCAGCAGCCCCCCCGTGGAGGGTGAGCAGTTCTTC
.	.	TRBJ2-7	TRBV18	CASSPRFAAGEEQYF	TGTGCCAGCTCACCACGATTCGCCGCCGGTGAGGAGCAGTACTTC
.	TRBD1	TRBJ2-2	TRBV4-2	CASSRRQGAATGELFF	TGTGCCAGCAGCCGCCGACAGGGGGCGGCCACCGGGGAGCTGTTTTTT
once	TRBD1	TRBJ1-5	TRBV18	CASSPGTADNQPQHF	TGTGCCAGCTCCCCCGGGACAGCAGACAATCAGCCCCAGCATTTT
.	TRBD2	TRBJ2-1	TRBV15	CATSREGTSTYEQFF	TGTGCCACCAGCAGAGAGGGGACTAGCACTTATGAGCAGTTCTTC